This TCR beta chain was documented in a study of identical twins. One entry per CDR3 protein, called by TCRdb with MiXCR from the 5' RACE reads. The sample shows some 250,000 distinct CDR3 sequences, approximately 12% of them seen only once. V was trimmed by 4 bases and J by 9 bases, leaving 16 bases between them. In germline, CDR1 is LGHNA, CDR2 YNFKEQ. The CDR3 has 13 amino acids. These data also featured in a second study, about yellow fever vaccine responses in identical twins.

Sequencing used memory (CD45RO+) T cells sorted from blood. The receptor's source is a woman aged 18-29 years in good health. V gene TRBV4-2 combines with J gene TRBJ2-7, with a weak D call TRBD1 (5 bases). CDR3 coding DNA: TGTGCCAGCAGCCCTTCTTCAGGGTTCGGGCAGTACTTC. Protein sequence: CASSPSSGFGQYF.